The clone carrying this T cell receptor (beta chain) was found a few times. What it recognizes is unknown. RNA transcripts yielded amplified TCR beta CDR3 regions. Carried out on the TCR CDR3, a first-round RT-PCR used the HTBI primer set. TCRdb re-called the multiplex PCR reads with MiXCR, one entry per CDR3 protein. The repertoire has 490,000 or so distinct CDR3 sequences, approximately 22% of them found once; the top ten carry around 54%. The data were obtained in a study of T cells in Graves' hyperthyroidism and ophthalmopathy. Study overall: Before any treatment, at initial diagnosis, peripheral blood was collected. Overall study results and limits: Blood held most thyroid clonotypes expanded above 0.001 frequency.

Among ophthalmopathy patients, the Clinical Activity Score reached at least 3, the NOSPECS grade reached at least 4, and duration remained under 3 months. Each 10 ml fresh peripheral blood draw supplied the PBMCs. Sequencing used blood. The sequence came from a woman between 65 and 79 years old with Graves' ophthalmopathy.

Here the CDR3 reads CASSLNKETQYF. The CDR3 DNA reads TGTGCCAGCAGCTTAAACAAAGAGACCCAGTACTTC. J is TRBJ2-5 and V is TRBV11-2; D ambiguous. The V gene lost 2 bases and the J gene lost 3 bases, with 4 bases spanning the gap. The CDR3 length is 12 residues. CDR1 and CDR2 (germline): SGHAT, FQNNGV.